Below are 3 T cell receptor beta chains sequenced from a single sample in a study of T cell responses to AZD1222 COVID-19 vaccine. Here immunoSEQ multiplex PCR was the method, and the copy in TCRdb shows in-frame clones only, minus some. Seen here are 130,000 or so clones, 70% to 90% observed once, and the top ten hold under 3.5%. Here the sequenced sample was peripheral blood, taken on day 0 of AZD1222 vaccination. These TCRs come from an adult in good health.

This sequence joins TRBV6-2 or TRBV6-3 and TRBJ2-3; D is undetermined. V was trimmed by 6 bases and J by 1 base, leaving 20 bases between them. CDR1 and CDR2 from the germline V gene are MNHEY and SVGEGT. The CDR3 has 17 residues. CDR3 loop: CASSPKGSWYGTDTQYF. DNA of the CDR3: TGTGCCAGCAGCCCGAAGGGTAGTTGGTATGGCACAGATACGCAGTATTTT.

The chain has TRBV10-3 and TRBJ1-1, with TRBD1 identical over 7 bases. V lost 9 bases and J lost 0; bases outside the gene matches: 7. The germline CDR1 and CDR2 sequences are ENHRY and SYGVKD. This CDR3 has 14 residues. The CDR3 loop is CAINNRGLNTEAFF. CDR3 sequence (DNA): TGTGCCATTAACAACAGGGGACTGAACACTGAAGCTTTCTTT.

This clone was observed once. The rearrangement joins TRBV27 to TRBJ1-3; no firm D call. Trimming removed 3 bases at V and 5 bases at J, with 14 bases between. The CDR3 has 15 residues. Germline V CDR1 and CDR2: MNHEY, SMNVEV (reference sequence). Written as DNA, the CDR3 is TGTGCCAGCAGTTTGTTCGGGGAGAGCAGAAACACCATATATTTT. It codes for CASSLFGESRNTIYF.